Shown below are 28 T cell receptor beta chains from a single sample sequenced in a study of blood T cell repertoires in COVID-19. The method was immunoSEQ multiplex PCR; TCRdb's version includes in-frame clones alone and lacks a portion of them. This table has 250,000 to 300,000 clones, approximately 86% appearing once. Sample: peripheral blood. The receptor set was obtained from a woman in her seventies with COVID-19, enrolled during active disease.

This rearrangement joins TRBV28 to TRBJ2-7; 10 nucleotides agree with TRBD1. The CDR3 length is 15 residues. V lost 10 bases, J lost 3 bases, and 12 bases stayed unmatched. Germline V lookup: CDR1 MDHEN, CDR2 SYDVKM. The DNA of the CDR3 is TGTGCCAACTACGACCGGGACAGGGGCTTCTACGAGCAGTACTTC. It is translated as CANYDRDRGFYEQYF. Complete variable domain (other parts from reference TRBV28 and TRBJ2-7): DVKVTQSSRYLVKRTGEKVFLECVQDMDHENMFWYRQDPGLGLRLIYFSYDVKMKEKGDIPEGYSVSREKKERFSLILESASTNQTSMYLCANYDRDRGFYEQYFGPGTRLTVT.

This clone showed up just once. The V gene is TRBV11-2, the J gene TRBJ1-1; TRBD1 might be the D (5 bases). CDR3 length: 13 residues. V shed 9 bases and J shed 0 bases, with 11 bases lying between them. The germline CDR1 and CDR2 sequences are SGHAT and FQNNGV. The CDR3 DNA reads TGTGCCAGACAGGAGAAGCTGAACACTGAAGCTTTCTTT. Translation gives CARQEKLNTEAFF.

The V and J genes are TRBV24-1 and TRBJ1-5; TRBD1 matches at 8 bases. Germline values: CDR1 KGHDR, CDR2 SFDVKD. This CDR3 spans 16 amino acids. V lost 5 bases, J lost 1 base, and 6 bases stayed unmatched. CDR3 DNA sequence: TGTGCCACCAGTGCTGCAGGGGGCCAGAGCAATCAGCCCCAGCATTTT. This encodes CATSAAGGQSNQPQHF.

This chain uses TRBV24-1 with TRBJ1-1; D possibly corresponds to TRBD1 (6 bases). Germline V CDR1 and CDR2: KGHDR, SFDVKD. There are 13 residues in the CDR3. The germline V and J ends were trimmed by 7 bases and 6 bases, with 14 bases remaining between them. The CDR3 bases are TGTGCCACCAGGGGGGCCGCGCAGCCTGAAGCTTTCTTT. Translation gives CATRGAAQPEAFF.

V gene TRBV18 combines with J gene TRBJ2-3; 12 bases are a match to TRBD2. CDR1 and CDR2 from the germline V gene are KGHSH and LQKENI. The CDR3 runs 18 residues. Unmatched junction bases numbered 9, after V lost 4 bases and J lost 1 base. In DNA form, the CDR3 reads TGTGCCAGCTCACGCCTCCGACTAGCGGGGGTAGGCACAGATACGCAGTATTTT. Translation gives CASSRLRLAGVGTDTQYF.

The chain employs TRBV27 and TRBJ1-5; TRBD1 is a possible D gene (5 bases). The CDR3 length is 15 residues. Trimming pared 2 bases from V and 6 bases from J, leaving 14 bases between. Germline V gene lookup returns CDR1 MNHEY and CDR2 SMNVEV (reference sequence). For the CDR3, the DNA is TGTGCCAGCAGTTTAAGTTCAGGGTCCAGTCAGCCCCAGCATTTT. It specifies CASSLSSGSSQPQHF.

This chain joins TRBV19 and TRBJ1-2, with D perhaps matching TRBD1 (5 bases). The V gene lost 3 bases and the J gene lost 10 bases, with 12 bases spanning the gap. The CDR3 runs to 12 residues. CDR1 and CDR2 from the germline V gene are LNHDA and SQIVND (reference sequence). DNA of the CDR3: TGTGCCAGTAGTATCGACGGACACCACTACACCTTC. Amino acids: CASSIDGHHYTF.

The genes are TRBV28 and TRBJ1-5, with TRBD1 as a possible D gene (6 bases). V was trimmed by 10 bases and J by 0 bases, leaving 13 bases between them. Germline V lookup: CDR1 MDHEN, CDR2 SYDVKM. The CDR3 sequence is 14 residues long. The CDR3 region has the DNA TGTGCCATTGCCCGGGACATTAGCAATCAGCCCCAGCATTTT. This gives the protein CAIARDISNQPQHF.

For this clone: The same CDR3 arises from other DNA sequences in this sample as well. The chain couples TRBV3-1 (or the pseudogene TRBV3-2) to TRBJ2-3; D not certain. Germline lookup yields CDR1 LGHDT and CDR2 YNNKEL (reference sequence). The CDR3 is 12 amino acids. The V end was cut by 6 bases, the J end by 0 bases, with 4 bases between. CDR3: CASSPSTDTQYF. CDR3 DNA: TGTGCCAGCAGTCCTAGCACAGATACGCAGTATTTT.

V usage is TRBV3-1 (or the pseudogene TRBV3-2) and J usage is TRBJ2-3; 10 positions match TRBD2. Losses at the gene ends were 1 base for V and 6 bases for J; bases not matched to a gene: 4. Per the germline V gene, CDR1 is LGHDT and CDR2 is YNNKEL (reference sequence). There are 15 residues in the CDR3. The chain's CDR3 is CASSQVAGGVDTQYF. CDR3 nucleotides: TGTGCCAGCAGCCAAGTAGCGGGGGGCGTGGATACGCAGTATTTT.

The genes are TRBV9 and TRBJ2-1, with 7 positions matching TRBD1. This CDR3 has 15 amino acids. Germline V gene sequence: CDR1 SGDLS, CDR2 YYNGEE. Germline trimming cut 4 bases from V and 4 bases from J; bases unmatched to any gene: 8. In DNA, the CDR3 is TGTGCCAGCAGCCCCCGACAGGGTGGGTACAATGAGCAGTTCTTC. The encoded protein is CASSPRQGGYNEQFF.

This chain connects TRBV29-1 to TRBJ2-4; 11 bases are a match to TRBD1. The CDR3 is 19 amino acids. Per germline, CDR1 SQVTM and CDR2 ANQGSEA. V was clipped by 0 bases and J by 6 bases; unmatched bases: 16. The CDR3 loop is CSVEDLRRRTGGAGNIQYF. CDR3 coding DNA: TGCAGCGTTGAAGATCTAAGACGTAGGACAGGGGGCGCGGGAAACATTCAGTACTTC.

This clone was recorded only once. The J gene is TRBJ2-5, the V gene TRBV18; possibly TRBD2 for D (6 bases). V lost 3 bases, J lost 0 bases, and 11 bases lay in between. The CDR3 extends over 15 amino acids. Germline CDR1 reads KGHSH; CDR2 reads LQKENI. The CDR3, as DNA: TGTGCCAGCTCACCGGGACTGCCGTACCAAGAGACCCAGTACTTC. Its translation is CASSPGLPYQETQYF.

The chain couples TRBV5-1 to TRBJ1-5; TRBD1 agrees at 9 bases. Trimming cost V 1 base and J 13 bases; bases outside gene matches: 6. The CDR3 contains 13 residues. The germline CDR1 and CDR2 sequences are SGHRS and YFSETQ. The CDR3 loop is CASSLTGGGFQHF. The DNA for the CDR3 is TGCGCCAGCAGCTTGACAGGGGGCGGGTTTCAGCATTTT. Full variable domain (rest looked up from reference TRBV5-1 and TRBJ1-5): KAGVTQTPRYLIKTRGQQVTLSCSPISGHRSVSWYQQTPGQGLQFLFEYFSETQRNKGNFPGRFSGRQFSNSRSEMNVSTLELGDSALYLCASSLTGGGFQHFGDGTRLSIL.

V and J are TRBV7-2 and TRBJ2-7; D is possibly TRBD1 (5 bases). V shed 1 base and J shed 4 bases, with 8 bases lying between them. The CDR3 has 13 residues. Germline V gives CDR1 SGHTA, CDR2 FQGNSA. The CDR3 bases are TGTGCCAGCAGCTTAGGGGGCTTGTACGAGCAGTACTTC. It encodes CASSLGGLYEQYF.

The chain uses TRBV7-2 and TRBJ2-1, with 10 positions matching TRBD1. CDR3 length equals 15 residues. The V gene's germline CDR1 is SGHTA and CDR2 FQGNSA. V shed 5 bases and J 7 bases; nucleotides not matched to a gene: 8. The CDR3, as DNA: TGTGCCAGCAGCGACCGACAGGGGGCAGTGAATGAGCAGTTCTTC. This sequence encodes CASSDRQGAVNEQFF.

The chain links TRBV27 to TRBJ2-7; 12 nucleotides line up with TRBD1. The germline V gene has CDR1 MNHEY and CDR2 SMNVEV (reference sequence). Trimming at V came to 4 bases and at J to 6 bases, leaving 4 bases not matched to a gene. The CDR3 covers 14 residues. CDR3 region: CASSSGTGGLEQYF. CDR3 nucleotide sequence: TGTGCCAGCAGTTCCGGGACAGGGGGCCTCGAGCAGTACTTC.

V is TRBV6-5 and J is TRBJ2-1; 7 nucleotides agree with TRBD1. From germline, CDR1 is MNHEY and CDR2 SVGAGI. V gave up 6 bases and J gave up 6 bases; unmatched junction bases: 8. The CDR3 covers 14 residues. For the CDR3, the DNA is TGTGCCAGCAGGGGAACAGGGGTCAGCAATGAGCAGTTCTTC. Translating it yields CASRGTGVSNEQFF.

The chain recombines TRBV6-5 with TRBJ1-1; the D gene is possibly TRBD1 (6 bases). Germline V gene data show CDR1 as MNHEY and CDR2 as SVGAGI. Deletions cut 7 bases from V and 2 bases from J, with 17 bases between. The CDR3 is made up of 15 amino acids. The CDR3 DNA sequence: TGTGCCAGCAATCTCTTTGGACAGACAAACACTGAAGCTTTCTTT. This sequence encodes CASNLFGQTNTEAFF.

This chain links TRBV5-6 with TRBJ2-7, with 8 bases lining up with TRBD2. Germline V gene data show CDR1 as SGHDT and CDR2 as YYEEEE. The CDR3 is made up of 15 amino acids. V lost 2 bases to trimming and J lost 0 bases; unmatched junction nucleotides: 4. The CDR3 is CASSFGTSSSYEQYF. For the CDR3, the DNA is TGTGCCAGCAGCTTCGGGACTAGTAGCTCCTACGAGCAGTACTTC.

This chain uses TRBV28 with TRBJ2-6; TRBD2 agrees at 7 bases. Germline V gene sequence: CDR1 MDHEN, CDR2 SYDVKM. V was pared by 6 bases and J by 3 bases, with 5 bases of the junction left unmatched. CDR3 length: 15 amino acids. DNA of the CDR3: TGTGCCAGCAGGGAAGCGGGACTTGGGGCCAACGTCCTGACTTTC. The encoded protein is CASREAGLGANVLTF.

The CDR3 reads CASSPRLSTDTQYF. The CDR3 coding sequence is TGCGCCAGCAGCCCTAGGTTGAGCACAGATACGCAGTATTTT. V gene TRBV5-1 combines with J gene TRBJ2-3; D unresolved. V lost 4 bases, J lost 0 bases, and 9 bases lay in between. CDR3 size: 14 residues. Germline V gene sequence: CDR1 SGHRS, CDR2 YFSETQ.

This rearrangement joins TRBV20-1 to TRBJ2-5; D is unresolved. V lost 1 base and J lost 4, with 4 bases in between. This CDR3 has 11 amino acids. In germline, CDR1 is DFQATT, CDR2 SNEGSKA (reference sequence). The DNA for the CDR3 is TGCAGTGCTAGAGCCGGAGAGACCCAGTACTTC. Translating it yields CSARAGETQYF.

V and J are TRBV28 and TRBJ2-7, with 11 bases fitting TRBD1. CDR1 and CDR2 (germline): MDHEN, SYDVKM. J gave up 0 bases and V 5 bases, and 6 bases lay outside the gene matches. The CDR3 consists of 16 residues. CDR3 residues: CASSGPGTGGSYEQYF. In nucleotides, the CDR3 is TGTGCCAGCAGTGGTCCCGGGACAGGGGGCTCCTACGAGCAGTACTTC.

CDR3 sequence (DNA): TGTGCTAGTGGTTTAACAGTCAGCCTAAGTGCTCAATCTAATGAAAAACTGTTTTTT. Amino acid sequence: CASGLTVSLSAQSNEKLFF. The rearrangement links TRBV12-5 to TRBJ1-4, with D hard to call. The CDR3 is 19 amino acids. Trimming pared 3 bases from V and 3 bases from J, leaving 23 bases between. In germline, CDR1 is LGHNT, CDR2 FRNRAP.

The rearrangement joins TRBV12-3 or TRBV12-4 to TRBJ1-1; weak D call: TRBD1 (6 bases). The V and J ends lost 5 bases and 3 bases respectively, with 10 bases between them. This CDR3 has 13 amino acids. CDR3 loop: CASSTRTDTEAFF. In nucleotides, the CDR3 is TGTGCCAGCAGTACCCGGACAGACACTGAAGCTTTCTTT.

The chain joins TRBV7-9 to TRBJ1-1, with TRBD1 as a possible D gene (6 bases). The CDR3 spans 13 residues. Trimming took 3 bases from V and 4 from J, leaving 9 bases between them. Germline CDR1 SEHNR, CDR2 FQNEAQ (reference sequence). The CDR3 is CASSFTGFTEAFF. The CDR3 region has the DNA TGTGCCAGCAGCTTTACAGGGTTCACTGAAGCTTTCTTT.

The DNA of the CDR3 is TGTGCCAGTAATTTCAGGAATGAGCAGTTCTTC. Translation: CASNFRNEQFF. V gene TRBV19 combines with J gene TRBJ2-1; D gene ambiguous. The CDR3 loop spans 11 amino acids. V was clipped by 7 bases and J by 7 bases, with 8 bases between them. CDR1 is LNHDA, CDR2 SQIVND, per germline (reference sequence).